The 10 T cell receptor beta chains presented below share a single source sample, sequenced in a study of T cell responses to AZD1222 COVID-19 vaccine. Assay used: immunoSEQ multiplex PCR; TCRdb lists only in-frame clones, some missing. The repertoire holds 73,000 or so clones, with around 88% as singletons. Sequences were derived from peripheral blood, sampled on day 0 of AZD1222 vaccination. Every receptor here comes from an adult in good health.

This chain uses TRBV28 with TRBJ1-5, with D unclear. The CDR3 has 13 residues. Trimming pared 3 bases from V and 4 bases from J, leaving 7 bases between. Germline V lookup: CDR1 MDHEN, CDR2 SYDVKM. In DNA, the CDR3 is TGTGCCAGCAGTTTCGATGAAAATCAGCCCCAGCATTTT. Translation gives CASSFDENQPQHF.

Comment on this clone: It is unclear where the CDR3 begins or ends on the DNA, so no DNA is shown, and the CDR3 is as TCRdb lists it. The V gene is TRBV27, the J gene TRBJ1-1; the D call TRBD1 from the table was never checked on the DNA. From germline, CDR1 is MNHEY and CDR2 SMNVEV (reference sequence). Inclusive of both ends, the CDR3 amounts to 14 amino acids. CDR3 protein: CASSSSQGYTEAFF.

The CDR3 bases are TGTGCCAGCAGCCAAGAGGCGGGCACCGGGGAGCTGTTTTTT. The encoded protein is CASSQEAGTGELFF. The rearrangement links TRBV3-1 (or the pseudogene TRBV3-2) to TRBJ2-2; D may be TRBD2 (5 bases). Trimming left V 0 bases short and J 4 bases short, with 6 bases between. The germline CDR1 and CDR2 sequences are LGHDT and YNNKEL (reference sequence). This CDR3 has 14 amino acids.

J is TRBJ1-6 and V is TRBV30; D is perhaps TRBD1 (5 bases). V was shortened by 5 bases and J by 7 bases, with 12 bases between the two germline ends. The CDR3 consists of 13 residues. CDR1 and CDR2 from the germline V gene are GTSNPN and SVGIG (reference sequence). The CDR3 region has the DNA TGTGCCTGGCAACCCGACAGCAATTCACCCCTCCACTTT. Amino acids: CAWQPDSNSPLHF.

This chain uses TRBV5-5 with TRBJ1-6; perhaps TRBD1 as D (6 bases). The V gene's germline CDR1 is SGHKS and CDR2 YYEKEE (reference sequence). CDR3 length: 16 amino acids. V shed 0 bases and J shed 6 bases, with 13 bases lying between them. CDR3 loop: CASSLGWGASNSPLHF. CDR3 DNA sequence: TGTGCCAGCAGCTTGGGGTGGGGGGCCAGTAATTCACCCCTCCACTTT.

Comments on this clone: An end of the junction differs from the germline gene, which may be a read error. The chain recombines TRBV14 with TRBJ1-4, with 7 bases identical to TRBD1. The CDR3 contains 15 residues. Germline values: CDR1 SGHDN, CDR2 FVKESK. CDR3 in amino acids: CASSPHRGSNEKLFF. CDR3 bases: TGTGCCAGCAGCCCCCACAGGGGATCTAACGAAAAACTGTTTTTT. The full variable domain, its missing parts supplied by reference TRBV14 and TRBJ1-4, is EAGVTQFPSHSVIEKGQTVTLRCDPISGHDNLYWYRRVMGKEIKFLLHFVKESKQDESGMPNNRFLAERTGGTYSTLKVQPAELEDSGVYFCASSPHRGSNEKLFFGSGTQLSVL.

This clone was observed a handful of times. J is TRBJ1-5 and V is TRBV7-9; D is unclear. The V end was cut by 2 bases, the J end by 0 bases, with 2 bases between. The CDR3 has 13 residues. Germline CDR1 is SEHNR and CDR2 is FQNEAQ (reference sequence). The CDR3 DNA follows: TGTGCCAGCAGCTTATCTAGCAATCAGCCCCAGCATTTT. Amino acid sequence: CASSLSSNQPQHF.

The chain recombines TRBV28 with TRBJ2-7, with D unresolved. Germline V gene sequence: CDR1 MDHEN, CDR2 SYDVKM. Trimming stripped 3 bases from V and 5 bases from J, with 5 bases between. The CDR3 sequence is 11 residues long. This CDR3 reads CASSFRHEQYF. The CDR3 region has the DNA TGTGCCAGCAGTTTTAGGCACGAGCAGTACTTC. Full variable domain (missing parts from reference TRBV28 and TRBJ2-7): DVKVTQSSRYLVKRTGEKVFLECVQDMDHENMFWYRQDPGLGLRLIYFSYDVKMKEKGDIPEGYSVSREKKERFSLILESASTNQTSMYLCASSFRHEQYFGPGTRLTVT.

This sequence joins TRBV19 and TRBJ2-5; 8 bases are a match to TRBD2. V was clipped by 5 bases and J by 5 bases; unmatched bases: 13. The CDR3 has 16 amino acids. From germline, CDR1 is LNHDA and CDR2 SQIVND (reference sequence). The CDR3 spells CASSSSNGGARETQYF. CDR3 DNA: TGTGCCAGTAGTTCCTCTAACGGGGGGGCACGGGAGACCCAGTACTTC.

J is TRBJ2-1 and V is TRBV29-1; unclear D gene. CDR1 is SQVTM, CDR2 ANQGSEA, per germline. The CDR3 spans 13 residues. With 4 bases removed from V and 5 bases from J, the gap between germline ends came to 12 bases. The CDR3 nucleotides read TGCAGCGTTGCTAGGAGCCGAGACAATGAGCAGTTCTTC. The encoded protein is CSVARSRDNEQFF.